These T cell receptor beta chains were read from a single sample in a study of cytomegalovirus exposure and HLA in healthy donors. Clones were read by immunoSEQ multiplex PCR, and TCRdb kept only the in-frame ones, dropping some. The table has about 64,000 clones, around 64% seen once. The sample comprised PBMCs. These receptors all stem from a woman aged 45-60 years in good health and CMV-seronegative. Both conserved end residues are part of each CDR3. D genes are given only for firm matches. Where a row states a size, it is once, few, many or the class of an expanded clone; other rows omit it.

len,abundance,d_gene,v_gene,j_gene,CDR3nt,CDR3aa
12,once,NA,TRBV7-2,TRBJ1-5,TGTGCCAGCAGCCTAGGGGGGCAAGCCCAGCATTTT,CASSLGGQAQHF
17,few,TRBD1,TRBV4-3,TRBJ1-2,TGCGCCAGCAGCCAAGATCCCCCCGCGACAGGGGACTATGGCTACACCTTC,CASSQDPPATGDYGYTF
15,NA,TRBD1,TRBV7-6,TRBJ2-7,TGTGCCAGCAGCTCCACGGACAGGGTAAGCGACGAGCAGTACTTC,CASSSTDRVSDEQYF
14,many,NA,TRBV5-5,TRBJ1-1,TGTGCCAGCAGCTGGTCGGGAGCGAACACTGAAGCTTTCTTT,CASSWSGANTEAFF
15,few,TRBD1,TRBV19,TRBJ1-5,TGTGCCAGTAGGCGAGACAGGGCGTTTAATCAGCCCCAGCATTTT,CASRRDRAFNQPQHF
14,NA,NA,TRBV14,TRBJ1-2,TGTGCCAGCAGCCAAGAAGACAGATACTATGGCTACACCTTC,CASSQEDRYYGYTF
13,NA,NA,TRBV5-5,TRBJ2-2,TGTGCCAGCAGCTTGCGGAACACCGGGGAGCTGTTTTTT,CASSLRNTGELFF
20,NA,TRBD1,TRBV4-3,TRBJ1-2,TGCGCCAGCAGCCAAGATCCCGAAGGGACAGGGGGTGCGAGATACTATGGCTACACCTTC,CASSQDPEGTGGARYYGYTF
15,few,TRBD2,TRBV7-9,TRBJ2-2,TGTGCCAGCAGCCCGGCTAGCGGGGGGACCGGGGAGCTGTTTTTT,CASSPASGGTGELFF
16,few,TRBD2,TRBV9,TRBJ2-1,TGTGCCAGCAGCGTAGCCGGGACTAGTTGGTACAATGAGCAGTTCTTC,CASSVAGTSWYNEQFF
13,NA,NA,TRBV6-5,TRBJ1-2,TGTGCCAGCAGTGACGTGGGAGCCTATGGCTACACCTTC,CASSDVGAYGYTF
17,NA,TRBD2,TRBV27,TRBJ2-5,TGTGCCAGCAGTCCACCACAGGGCGCGGGGGGTCAAGAGACCCAGTACTTC,CASSPPQGAGGQETQYF
15,NA,TRBD2,TRBV5-1,TRBJ2-1,TGCGCCAGCAGCTACATAACTAGCGGCTATAATGAGCAGTTCTTC,CASSYITSGYNEQFF
16,NA,NA,TRBV7-2,TRBJ2-5,TGTGCCAGCAGCTTAGATGGCCGGGACAAGATTGGGACCCAGTACTTC,CASSLDGRDKIGTQYF
12,NA,NA,TRBV29-1,TRBJ2-1,TGCAGCGTTGAGAGGACCTACAATGAGCAGTTCTTC,CSVERTYNEQFF
13,NA,TRBD1,TRBV10-3,TRBJ1-2,TGTGCCATCCGCCCGGACAGGACCTATGGCTACACCTTC,CAIRPDRTYGYTF
14,NA,TRBD1,TRBV18,TRBJ1-4,TGTGCCAGCTCACGACAGGGGACTAATGAAAAACTGTTTTTT,CASSRQGTNEKLFF
12,NA,NA,TRBV5-1,TRBJ2-3,TGCGCCAGCAGCTCGGGTAGGGATACGCAGTATTTT,CASSSGRDTQYF
18,NA,TRBD1,TRBV10-3,TRBJ2-1,TGTGCCATCAGTGTCCCTGGGCCCACCGGGACAGCTTACAATGAGCAGTTCTTC,CAISVPGPTGTAYNEQFF
13,NA,NA,TRBV6-1,TRBJ1-2,TGTGCCAGCAGTCGGGCGGGAAACTATGGCTACACCTTC,CASSRAGNYGYTF
14,NA,NA,TRBV14,TRBJ1-4,TGTGCCAGCAGCTCAGGGCCCCTCTCTGAAAAACTGTTTTTT,CASSSGPLSEKLFF
14,NA,NA,TRBV6-5,TRBJ2-7,TGTGCCAGCAGTTCCGCGTCAGGACTCCACGAGCAGTACTTC,CASSSASGLHEQYF
15,NA,NA,TRBV25-1,TRBJ1-2,TGTGCCAGCAGTGAGAGTTGGGGGCAGAGGTATGGCTACACCTTC,CASSESWGQRYGYTF